This TCR beta chain is from a study of blood T cell repertoires in COVID-19. Study as a whole: Researchers got acute and convalescent COVID-19 samples from the United States, Italy and Spain.

Here immunoSEQ multiplex PCR was the method, and the copy in TCRdb shows in-frame clones only, minus some. Of some 130,000 clones in the sample, about 80% are singletons; the top ten hold around 4%. Germline V gene sequence: CDR1 SGHRS, CDR2 YFSETQ. The CDR3 extends over 13 amino acids. The V and J ends lost 4 bases and 6 bases, in that order; junction bases with no gene match: 6. The sample consisted of peripheral blood. The clonotype originates from a man aged 55 to 70 with acute or convalescent COVID-19. The chain uses TRBV5-1 and TRBJ1-2, with 7 bases identical to TRBD1. DNA of the CDR3: TGCGCCAGCAGCCAGGGACAGCTGGATGGCTACACCTTC. Its translation: CASSQGQLDGYTF.